This TCR beta chain was sequenced during a study of long-term antiretroviral therapy in people with HIV. Study-level results: Researchers lacked any data on ART adherence, viral resistance or therapy changes. The range of CDR3 lengths in HIV repertoires proved narrower than that found in controls.

Germline lookup yields CDR1 LNHDA and CDR2 SQIVND (reference sequence). The CDR3 spans 13 residues. The ends were cut back, 1 base at V and 7 bases at J, with 11 bases in the middle. With respect to this clone: Its target is unknown.

At the survey level, the v3.0 immunoSEQ assay was run. The assay was immunoSEQ multiplex PCR, and TCRdb's table has in-frame clones only and misses some. The sample consists of about 14,000 clones, over 70% of them appearing once. The input for sequencing was unsorted PBMCs, taken 1.3 years before starting antiretroviral therapy. The clonotype was recovered from a middle-aged man with HIV. This chain links TRBV19 with TRBJ2-7, with D possibly being TRBD1 (6 bases). The CDR3 sequence: CASSIVGQGEQYF. The CDR3 DNA sequence: TGTGCCAGTAGTATAGTCGGGCAGGGGGAGCAGTACTTC. The full variable domain, rest sourced from reference TRBV19 and TRBJ2-7, is DGGITQSPKYLFRKEGQNVTLSCEQNLNHDAMYWYRQDPGQGLRLIYYSQIVNDFQKGDIAEGYSVSREKKESFPLTVTSAQKNPTAFYLCASSIVGQGEQYFGPGTRLTVT.